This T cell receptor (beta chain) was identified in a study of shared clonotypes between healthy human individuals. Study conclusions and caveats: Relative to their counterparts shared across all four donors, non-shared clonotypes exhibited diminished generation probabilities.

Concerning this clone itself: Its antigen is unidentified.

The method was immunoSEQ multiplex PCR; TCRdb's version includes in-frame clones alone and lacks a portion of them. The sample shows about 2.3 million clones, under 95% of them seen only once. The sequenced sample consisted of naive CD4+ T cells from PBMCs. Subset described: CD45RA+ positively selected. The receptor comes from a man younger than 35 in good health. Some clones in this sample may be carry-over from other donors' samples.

This chain's CDR3 is CASSLGTGGGNTIYF. DNA of the CDR3: TGTGCCAGCAGCCTTGGGACAGGGGGGGGAAACACCATATATTTT. The chain links TRBV4-2 to TRBJ1-3, with TRBD1 matching 11 bases. Unmatched junction bases numbered 3, after V lost 4 bases and J lost 4 bases. CDR3 length equals 15 residues. CDR1 LGHNA and CDR2 YNFKEQ come from the germline V gene.